This entry lists 31 T cell receptor beta chains sequenced from one sample in a study of beta chain features in type 1 diabetes. The isolated RNA, all of it, was reverse transcribed, so expressed TCRB transcripts were what got sequenced. The table came from immunoSEQ multiplex PCR; TCRdb's copy has only in-frame clones and leaves some out. The sample lists around 330,000 clones; around 10% were seen once. Sequenced material: naive CD4+ T cells from blood. Source of these receptors: a woman younger than 45 in good health.

J is TRBJ2-1 and V is TRBV12-5; the D is unclear. Between the trimmed V and J ends, which lost 1 base and 0 bases, there was a span of 7 bases. Germline values: CDR1 LGHNT, CDR2 FRNRAP. This CDR3 spans 15 amino acids. The CDR3: CASGLGESSYNEQFF. In nucleotides, the CDR3 is TGTGCTAGTGGTTTGGGTGAGAGCTCCTACAATGAGCAGTTCTTC.

The sample holds a few counts of this clone. The V gene is TRBV29-1, the J gene TRBJ2-5; 8 bases are shared with TRBD2. Germline CDR1 and CDR2: SQVTM and ANQGSEA. The CDR3 is 14 amino acids. Germline trimming cut 4 bases from V and 2 bases from J; bases unmatched to any gene: 6. The CDR3 is CSVVFSGNQETQYF. For the CDR3, the DNA is TGCAGCGTTGTTTTTAGCGGGAATCAAGAGACCCAGTACTTC.

This clone showed up just a few times. The chain has TRBV20-1 and TRBJ2-1; a possible D gene is TRBD2 (6 bases). Deletions cut 3 bases from V and 10 bases from J, with 10 bases between. The CDR3 spans 11 residues. From germline, CDR1 is DFQATT and CDR2 SNEGSKA (reference sequence). CDR3 residues: CSARGGPEQFF. DNA of the CDR3: TGCAGTGCTAGGGGAGGCCCGGAGCAGTTCTTC.

The CDR3 loop reads CASSPGTSVTDTQYF. CDR3 coding DNA: TGTGCCAGCTCACCAGGGACTAGCGTCACAGATACGCAGTATTTT. The chain links TRBV18 to TRBJ2-3; TRBD2 matches 10 bases. Trimming cost V 2 bases and J 2 bases; bases outside gene matches: 1. Germline V gene data show CDR1 as KGHSH and CDR2 as LQKENI. The CDR3 consists of 15 residues.

This clone has only a few counts. The chain has TRBV5-1 and TRBJ2-1, with D unclear. The CDR3 has 15 residues. From germline, CDR1 is SGHRS and CDR2 YFSETQ. The V end lost 4 bases, the J end lost 2 bases, and 13 bases lay between the germline ends. The CDR3 region is CASSPGERPYNEQFF. CDR3 nucleotide sequence: TGCGCCAGCAGCCCTGGAGAGCGCCCCTACAATGAGCAGTTCTTC. Using reference TRBV5-1 and TRBJ2-1 for the parts outside the CDR3, the full variable domain is KAGVTQTPRYLIKTRGQQVTLSCSPISGHRSVSWYQQTPGQGLQFLFEYFSETQRNKGNFPGRFSGRQFSNSRSEMNVSTLELGDSALYLCASSPGERPYNEQFFGPGTRLTVL.

V is TRBV6-5 and J is TRBJ2-3, with 8 bases that match TRBD1. Germline CDR1 and CDR2: MNHEY and SVGAGI. The CDR3 has 15 residues. V trimming: 7 bases; J trimming: 8 bases; junction bases outside the gene matches: 14. The CDR3 spells CASTAGQGWGGTQYF. The CDR3 nucleotides are TGTGCCAGCACCGCTGGACAGGGCTGGGGTGGTACGCAGTATTTT.

This chain connects TRBV7-2 to TRBJ2-2; TRBD2 matches at 10 bases. Germline V gene lookup returns CDR1 SGHTA and CDR2 FQGNSA. The CDR3 consists of 15 residues. With 0 bases clipped from V and 5 bases from J, the junction kept 0 bases outside the gene matches. CDR3 nucleotide sequence: TGTGCCAGCAGCTTAGCTAGCGGGAGGACCGGGGAGCTGTTTTTT. It specifies CASSLASGRTGELFF.

The V gene is TRBV29-1, the J gene TRBJ2-3; D remains unclear. Germline assignment: CDR1 SQVTM and CDR2 ANQGSEA. The CDR3 totals 13 residues. V dropped 6 bases and J dropped 4 bases, with 14 bases sitting between them. The CDR3 coding sequence is TGCAGCGTGATCCTGGGCGTTCCAGATACGCAGTATTTT. It specifies CSVILGVPDTQYF.

This chain joins TRBV19 and TRBJ2-1; TRBD2 agrees at 8 bases. From germline, CDR1 is LNHDA and CDR2 SQIVND (reference sequence). CDR3 length equals 16 residues. V lost 6 bases and J lost 0; bases outside the gene matches: 7. CDR3 coding DNA: TGTGCCAGTAGCCGCGGAGCGGGAGCCTCCTACAATGAGCAGTTCTTC. Protein product: CASSRGAGASYNEQFF.

This clone was seen more than once but under ten times. The sample holds other DNA sequences that translate to the same CDR3. The rearrangement links TRBV30 to TRBJ1-4; TRBD1 matches at 7 bases. Germline V gene data show CDR1 as GTSNPN and CDR2 as SVGIG (reference sequence). Losses at the gene ends were 2 bases for V and 8 bases for J; bases not matched to a gene: 2. The CDR3 spans 12 residues. CDR3 nucleotide sequence: TGTGCCTGGAGTCTACAGGGGGAAAAACTGTTTTTT. Amino acids: CAWSLQGEKLFF.

This sequence joins TRBV19 and TRBJ2-6; 8 nucleotides line up with TRBD1. V lost 11 bases, J lost 2 bases, and 5 bases stayed unmatched. The germline CDR1 and CDR2 sequences are LNHDA and SQIVND (reference sequence). This CDR3 has 14 amino acids. The CDR3 coding sequence is TGTGCCGCCTCGACAGGGGCTGGGGCCAACGTCCTGACTTTC. This translates into CAASTGAGANVLTF. The complete variable domain, with remaining parts taken from reference TRBV19 and TRBJ2-6, reads DGGITQSPKYLFRKEGQNVTLSCEQNLNHDAMYWYRQDPGQGLRLIYYSQIVNDFQKGDIAEGYSVSREKKESFPLTVTSAQKNPTAFYLCAASTGAGANVLTFGAGSRLTVL.

The rearrangement links TRBV7-2 to TRBJ2-3; tentatively, D is TRBD2 (5 bases). The CDR3 length is 16 residues. The ends were cut back, 1 base at V and 4 bases at J, with 15 bases in the middle. In germline, CDR1 is SGHTA, CDR2 FQGNSA. The DNA of the CDR3 is TGTGCCAGCAGCTTAGTCGGACGAGGAGGACCAGATACGCAGTATTTT. This sequence encodes CASSLVGRGGPDTQYF. The full variable domain, rest sourced from reference TRBV7-2 and TRBJ2-3, is GAGVSQSPSNKVTEKGKDVELRCDPISGHTALYWYRQSLGQGLEFLIYFQGNSAPDKSGLPSDRFSAERTGGSVSTLTIQRTQQEDSAVYLCASSLVGRGGPDTQYFGPGTRLTVL.

The genes are TRBV14 and TRBJ1-1; D unresolved. Germline CDR1 SGHDN, CDR2 FVKESK. CDR3 length: 13 amino acids. Trimming removed 6 bases from V and 0 bases from J, with 8 bases in between. The CDR3 DNA sequence: TGTGCCAGCAGTCAGACTTTGAACACTGAAGCTTTCTTT. Amino acid sequence: CASSQTLNTEAFF.

The rearrangement uses TRBV28 and TRBJ2-7; D uncertain. Per germline, CDR1 MDHEN and CDR2 SYDVKM. The V gene lost 5 bases and the J gene lost 7 bases, with 12 bases spanning the gap. This CDR3 comprises 12 residues. The CDR3 is CASSIPSFEQYF. CDR3 DNA sequence: TGTGCCAGCAGTATACCTAGTTTTGAGCAGTACTTC.

The table lists this clone with a few counts. The rearrangement links TRBV11-2 to TRBJ1-5, with 7 nucleotides matching TRBD1. The CDR3 covers 12 residues. V was pared by 5 bases and J by 9 bases, with 4 bases of the junction left unmatched. Germline CDR1 SGHAT, CDR2 FQNNGV. This CDR3 reads CASSVPGGPQHF. CDR3 in DNA: TGTGCCAGCAGCGTCCCAGGGGGGCCCCAGCATTTT.

The sample holds a few counts of this clone. The chain links TRBV7-2 to TRBJ2-7, with 9 bases fitting TRBD2. From germline, CDR1 is SGHTA and CDR2 FQGNSA. This CDR3 comprises 16 residues. After removal of 0 bases from V and 5 bases from J, the junction contained 8 bases not matched to a gene. The CDR3 loop is CASSLARVAGVNEQYF. CDR3 DNA: TGTGCCAGCAGCTTAGCGCGGGTAGCGGGAGTGAACGAGCAGTACTTC.

This chain uses TRBV15 with TRBJ2-1, with 8 bases aligning to TRBD1. This CDR3 spans 16 amino acids. The V gene end was trimmed by 0 bases and the J gene end by 10 bases; junction bases not matched to a gene: 11. Germline lookup yields CDR1 LNHNV and CDR2 YYDKDF (reference sequence). The CDR3 nucleotides are TGTGCCACCAGCAGAGATATGTCGACAGGGGTTCGGGAGCAGTTCTTC. It specifies CATSRDMSTGVREQFF.

This clone was detected only a few times. V is TRBV7-9 and J is TRBJ2-1; 15 positions match TRBD2. The CDR3 loop spans 18 amino acids. CDR1 and CDR2 from the germline V gene are SEHNR and FQNEAQ (reference sequence). V shed 6 bases, J shed 0 bases, and the junction held 6 bases outside the gene matches. As DNA, the CDR3 is TGTGCCAGCAGGGGACTAGCGGGAGGTTCCCTCTCCTACAATGAGCAGTTCTTC. It codes for CASRGLAGGSLSYNEQFF. The full variable domain, in which reference TRBV7-9 and TRBJ2-1 provide the parts outside the CDR3, is DTGVSQNPRHKITKRGQNVTFRCDPISEHNRLYWYRQTLGQGPEFLTYFQNEAQLEKSRLLSDRFSAERPKGSFSTLEIQRTEQGDSAMYLCASRGLAGGSLSYNEQFFGPGTRLTVL.

This chain links TRBV10-3 with TRBJ2-5, with TRBD1 matching over 10 bases. The CDR3 contains 14 residues. The V and J ends lost 3 bases and 4 bases, in that order; junction bases with no gene match: 2. Germline assignment: CDR1 ENHRY and CDR2 SYGVKD. CDR3 region: CAISDWDRGETQYF. The CDR3 DNA reads as TGTGCCATCAGTGACTGGGACAGGGGAGAGACCCAGTACTTC.

This clone was seen a handful of times. This chain uses TRBV5-1 with TRBJ2-2, with D possibly matching TRBD2 (5 bases). The germline V gene encodes CDR1 SGHRS and CDR2 YFSETQ. Trimming took 0 bases from V and 2 from J, leaving 11 bases between them. The CDR3 totals 16 residues. CDR3 in amino acids: CASSLVSGVNTGELFF. As DNA, the CDR3 is TGCGCCAGCAGCTTGGTGTCCGGGGTTAACACCGGGGAGCTGTTTTTT.

CDR3 nucleotide sequence: TGTGCCAGCAGCTTTCGAGGGACTGAAGAGACCCAGTACTTC. It translates to CASSFRGTEETQYF. This chain links TRBV11-3 with TRBJ2-5; tentative D call: TRBD2 (6 bases). This CDR3 is built from 14 residues. Germline CDR1 and CDR2: SGHNT and YENEEA. V was trimmed by 3 bases and J by 3 bases, leaving 11 bases between them.

The chain links TRBV18 to TRBJ1-4; the match to TRBD1 covers 9 bases. The CDR3 sequence is 18 residues long. The trim removed 4 bases at V and 5 bases at J, leaving 14 bases unmatched. From germline, CDR1 is KGHSH and CDR2 LQKENI. The CDR3 nucleotides are TGTGCCAGCTCACGGGACAGGGAACTTGTTGCACAGAATGAAAAACTGTTTTTT. Translating gives CASSRDRELVAQNEKLFF.

This clone has just a few counts. CDR3 region: CSVVRTEAFF. CDR3 in DNA: TGCAGCGTTGTCCGGACTGAAGCTTTCTTT. This chain joins TRBV29-1 and TRBJ1-1, with D uncertain. Trimming removed 4 bases at V and 5 bases at J, with 5 bases between. The length of the CDR3 is 10 residues. The V gene's germline CDR1 is SQVTM and CDR2 ANQGSEA.

This chain joins TRBV5-4 and TRBJ1-2; the D gene is possibly TRBD1 (5 bases). CDR1 is SGHNT, CDR2 YYREEE, per germline (reference sequence). The length of the CDR3 is 13 residues. V was clipped by 1 base and J by 6 bases, with 10 bases between them. The CDR3 DNA is TGTGCCAGCAGCTTGAGTCAGGGAAATGGCTACACCTTC. This sequence encodes CASSLSQGNGYTF. Based on the CDR3 plus reference TRBV5-4 and TRBJ1-2, the full variable domain is ETGVTQSPTHLIKTRGQQVTLRCSSQSGHNTVSWYQQALGQGPQFIFQYYREEENGRGNFPPRFSGLQFPNYSSELNVNALELDDSALYLCASSLSQGNGYTFGSGTRLTVV.

This chain uses TRBV18 with TRBJ2-3; D is possibly TRBD1 (5 bases). The CDR3 is made up of 16 amino acids. V lost 3 bases and J 0 bases, leaving 13 bases between the germline ends. Per the germline V gene, CDR1 is KGHSH and CDR2 is LQKENI. The CDR3, as DNA: TGTGCCAGCTCACCGCTCACAGGTACTAGCACAGATACGCAGTATTTT. Protein sequence: CASSPLTGTSTDTQYF.

The chain joins TRBV4-3 to TRBJ2-3, with TRBD2 identical over 8 bases. J was trimmed by 7 bases and V by 4 bases; bases with no gene match: 10. CDR3 size: 15 residues. The V gene's germline CDR1 is LGHNA and CDR2 YSLEER. CDR3 region: CASSPQAGVRNTQYF. CDR3 bases: TGCGCCAGCAGCCCTCAAGCGGGAGTACGAAATACGCAGTATTTT.

This clone was counted a few times. The chain recombines TRBV5-1 with TRBJ2-3, with D possibly TRBD1 on 5 matching bases. Germline V gives CDR1 SGHRS, CDR2 YFSETQ. This CDR3 has 14 residues. V was shortened by 4 bases and J by 4 bases, with 13 bases between the two germline ends. The CDR3 bases are TGCGCCAGCAGCCCGCCCTCAGGGCCAGATACGCAGTATTTT. Amino acid sequence: CASSPPSGPDTQYF. The full variable domain, in which reference TRBV5-1 and TRBJ2-3 provide the parts outside the CDR3, is KAGVTQTPRYLIKTRGQQVTLSCSPISGHRSVSWYQQTPGQGLQFLFEYFSETQRNKGNFPGRFSGRQFSNSRSEMNVSTLELGDSALYLCASSPPSGPDTQYFGPGTRLTVL.

The chain combines TRBV5-4 with TRBJ1-2, with no clear D. CDR3 size: 14 residues. Germline CDR1 reads SGHNT; CDR2 reads YYREEE (reference sequence). V was cut by 1 base and J by 4 bases, with 11 bases left in between. The CDR3: CASSLFGGSYGYTF. CDR3 bases: TGTGCCAGCAGCTTGTTCGGAGGCAGCTATGGCTACACCTTC.

The chain employs TRBV30 and TRBJ2-7; 10 bases are a match to TRBD2. Germline V gene data show CDR1 as GTSNPN and CDR2 as SVGIG (reference sequence). This CDR3 is built from 12 residues. CDR3 bases: TGTGCTAGAGGAGCGGGAGGGTACGAGCAGTACTTC. Protein sequence: CARGAGGYEQYF.

This clone has only a few counts. The chain employs TRBV4-3 and TRBJ2-3, with 8 bases that match TRBD1. The V and J ends lost 1 base and 2 bases, in that order; junction bases with no gene match: 8. There are 17 residues in the CDR3. Germline values: CDR1 LGHNA, CDR2 YSLEER. The CDR3 nucleotides read TGCGCCAGCAGCCAAGGCCAGGGACAGGTTAACACAGATACGCAGTATTTT. It specifies CASSQGQGQVNTDTQYF.

The chain's CDR3 is CASSPLLDNEQFF. The CDR3 DNA follows: TGTGCCAGCAGTCCACTACTAGACAATGAGCAGTTCTTC. The genes are TRBV27 and TRBJ2-1; D possibly corresponds to TRBD2 (5 bases). The V gene lost 5 bases and the J gene lost 5 bases, with 10 bases spanning the gap. The germline CDR1 and CDR2 sequences are MNHEY and SMNVEV (reference sequence). The CDR3 spans 13 residues.